This T cell receptor (beta chain) derives from a study of regulatory T cells in long-lasting Graves disease. For TCR beta, libraries came from iRepertoire HTBI primers and Arm-PCR of CDR3 regions. Each CDR3 protein is one row after TCRdb ran MiXCR on the multiplex PCR reads. Here the sample spans a few hundred thousand distinct CDR3 sequences, 23% being singletons. The germline V and J ends were trimmed by 5 bases and 0 bases, with 14 bases remaining between them. The CDR3 sequence is 16 residues long. CDR1 and CDR2 from the germline V gene are MNHNS and SASEGT. Of note for this clonotype: Its antigen is still unknown.

Broader study findings: Persistent patients shared some 2,900 public clonotypes among themselves. Newly diagnosed patients shared fewer, at 900 to 1,000.

As to time point: persistent/refractory GD, antithyroid drugs over 5 years with positive TRAb. Preparation of the TCR library used RNA extracted from PBMCs. It was by American Thyroid Association guidelines that Graves' disease was diagnosed. An endocrinology department in Xi'an, China, recruited the patients. This receptor was identified in a female donor with Graves disease. This chain uses TRBV6-1 with TRBJ2-4; tentatively, D is TRBD1 (5 bases). The material was peripheral blood mononuclear cells (PBMCs), obtained when the disease was refractory, from a patient treated with antithyroid drugs. The CDR3 here is CASSHDSFLAKNIQYF. In DNA, the CDR3 is TGTGCCAGCAGTCACGACAGTTTTCTAGCCAAAAACATTCAGTACTTC.